This passage covers 7 T cell receptor beta chains from one sample sequenced in a study of blood T cells in healthy people across ages. A sample-barcoded 5' primer and a J-beta primer mix were used in a second PCR of roughly 6 to 12 cycles. Each CDR3 protein is one row after TCRdb ran MiXCR on the 5' RACE reads. Of just under 900,000 distinct CDR3 sequences listed, around 26% are singletons. Sequenced: blood. The receptor set was obtained from a woman of 80 years or more in good health.

V gene TRBV28 combines with J gene TRBJ1-2; 8 bases align to TRBD1. The ends lost 2 bases at V and 10 bases at J; junction bases unmatched: 9. The CDR3 has 14 amino acids. Germline V CDR1 and CDR2: MDHEN, SYDVKM. CDR3 loop: CASSLPPGQGAYTF. The CDR3 nucleotides are TGTGCCAGCAGTTTACCCCCAGGACAGGGAGCCTACACCTTC.

This clonotype was recorded many times. The DNA for the CDR3 is TGTGCCATCAGTACCGGCGGGGGAATCCCAGATACGCAGTATTTT. This translates into CAISTGGGIPDTQYF. This rearrangement joins TRBV10-3 to TRBJ2-3; 7 bases agree with TRBD2. With V trimmed by 5 bases and J by 4 bases, 9 bases remained unmatched. The CDR3 sequence is 15 residues long. Germline values: CDR1 ENHRY, CDR2 SYGVKD.

This clonotype was seen a few times. This rearrangement joins TRBV6-1 to TRBJ1-1; D call uncertain. V lost 1 base to trimming and J lost 3 bases, with 9 bases between them. The CDR3 is 14 amino acids. Germline CDR1 MNHNS, CDR2 SASEGT. This CDR3 reads CASSEVGRDTEAFF. The CDR3 coding sequence is TGTGCCAGCAGTGAAGTGGGAAGGGACACTGAAGCTTTCTTT.

This clonotype has at least ten counts. The genes are TRBV5-1 and TRBJ2-3; D might be TRBD1 (5 bases). This CDR3 is built from 17 residues. V gave up 0 bases and J gave up 2 bases, with 16 bases separating them. Germline-derived CDR1 and CDR2 are SGHRS and YFSETQ. The CDR3 nucleotides are TGCGCCAGCAGCTTGGAAGGGCGGCAGGGTTTCACAGATACGCAGTATTTT. Translating it yields CASSLEGRQGFTDTQYF.

The chain has TRBV6-1 and TRBJ2-7; 11 positions agree with TRBD1. The CDR3 runs to 15 residues. Unmatched junction bases numbered 7, after V lost 5 bases and J lost 4 bases. The V gene's germline CDR1 is MNHNS and CDR2 SASEGT. The CDR3: CASSSEDRGLYEQYF. CDR3 DNA sequence: TGTGCCAGCAGTTCCGAGGACAGGGGGCTTTACGAGCAGTACTTC.

This clonotype was observed a handful of times. The chain's CDR3 is CASSLSPGGGADTQYF. The DNA for the CDR3 is TGCGCCAGCAGCCTTTCTCCAGGGGGCGGCGCAGATACGCAGTATTTT. The J gene is TRBJ2-3, the V gene TRBV4-3; TRBD1 matches 8 bases. Germline-derived CDR1 and CDR2 are LGHNA and YSLEER. The CDR3 is made up of 16 amino acids. V gave up 4 bases and J gave up 4 bases; unmatched junction bases: 10.

DNA for the CDR3: TGTGCCAGCAGCCCAACACAGGGACTTGGGACCCAGTACTTC. Translating gives CASSPTQGLGTQYF. The V call is TRBV5-5, the J call TRBJ2-5; D is tentatively TRBD1 or TRBD2 (6 bases each). Trimming cost V 4 bases and J 7 bases, with 17 bases left between them. Germline values: CDR1 SGHKS, CDR2 YYEKEE (reference sequence). The CDR3 is made up of 14 amino acids.